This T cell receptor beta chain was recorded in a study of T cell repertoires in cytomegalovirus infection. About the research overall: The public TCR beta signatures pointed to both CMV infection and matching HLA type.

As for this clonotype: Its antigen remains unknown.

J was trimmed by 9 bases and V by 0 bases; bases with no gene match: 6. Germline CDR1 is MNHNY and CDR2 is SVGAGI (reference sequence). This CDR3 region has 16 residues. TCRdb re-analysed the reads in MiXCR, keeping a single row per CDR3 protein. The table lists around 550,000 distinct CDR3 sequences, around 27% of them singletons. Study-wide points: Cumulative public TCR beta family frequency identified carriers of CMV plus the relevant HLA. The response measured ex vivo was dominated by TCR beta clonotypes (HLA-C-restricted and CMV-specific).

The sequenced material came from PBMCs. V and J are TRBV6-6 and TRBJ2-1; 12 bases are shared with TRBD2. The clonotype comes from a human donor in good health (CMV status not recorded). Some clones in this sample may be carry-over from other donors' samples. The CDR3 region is CASSYSLAGGPSEQFF. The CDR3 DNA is TGTGCCAGCAGTTACTCCCTAGCGGGAGGGCCCTCTGAGCAGTTCTTC.